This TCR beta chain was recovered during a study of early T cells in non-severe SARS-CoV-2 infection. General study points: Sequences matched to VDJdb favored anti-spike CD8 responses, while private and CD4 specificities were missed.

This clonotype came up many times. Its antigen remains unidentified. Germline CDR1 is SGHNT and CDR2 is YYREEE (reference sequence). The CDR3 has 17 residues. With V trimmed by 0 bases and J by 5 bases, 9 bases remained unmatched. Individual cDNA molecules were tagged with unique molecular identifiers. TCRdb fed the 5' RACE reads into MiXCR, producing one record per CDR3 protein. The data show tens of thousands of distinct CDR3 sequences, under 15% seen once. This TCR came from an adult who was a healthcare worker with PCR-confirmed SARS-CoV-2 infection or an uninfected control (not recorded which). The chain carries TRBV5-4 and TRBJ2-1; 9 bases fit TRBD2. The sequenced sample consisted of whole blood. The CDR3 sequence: CASSLAMRGGQDNEQFF. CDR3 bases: TGTGCCAGCAGCTTGGCCATGCGGGGGGGCCAAGACAATGAGCAGTTCTTC.